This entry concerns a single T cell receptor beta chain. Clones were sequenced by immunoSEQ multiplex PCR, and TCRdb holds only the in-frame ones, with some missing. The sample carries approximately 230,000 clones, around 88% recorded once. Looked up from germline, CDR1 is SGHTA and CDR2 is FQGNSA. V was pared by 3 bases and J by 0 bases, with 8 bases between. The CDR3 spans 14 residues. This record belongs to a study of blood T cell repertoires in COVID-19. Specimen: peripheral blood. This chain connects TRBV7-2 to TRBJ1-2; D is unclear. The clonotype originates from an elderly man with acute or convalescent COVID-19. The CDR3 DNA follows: TGTGCCAGCAGCTTCATGGGAGCTAACTATGGCTACACCTTC. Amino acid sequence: CASSFMGANYGYTF.